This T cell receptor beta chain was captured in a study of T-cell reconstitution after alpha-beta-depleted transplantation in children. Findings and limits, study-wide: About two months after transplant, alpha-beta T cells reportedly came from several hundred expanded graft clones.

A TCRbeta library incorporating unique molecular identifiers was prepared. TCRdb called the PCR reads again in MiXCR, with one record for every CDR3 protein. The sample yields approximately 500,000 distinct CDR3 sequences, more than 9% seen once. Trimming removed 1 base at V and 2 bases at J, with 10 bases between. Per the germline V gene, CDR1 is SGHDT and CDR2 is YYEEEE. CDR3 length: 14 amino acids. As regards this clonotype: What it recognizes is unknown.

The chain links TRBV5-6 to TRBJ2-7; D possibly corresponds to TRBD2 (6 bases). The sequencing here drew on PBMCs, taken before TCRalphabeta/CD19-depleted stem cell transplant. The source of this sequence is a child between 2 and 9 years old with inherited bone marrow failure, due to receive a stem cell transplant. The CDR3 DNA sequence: TGTGCCAGCAGCTTGTACGGAGGGCCCTACGAGCAGTACTTC. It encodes CASSLYGGPYEQYF.